This T cell receptor (beta chain) was sequenced in a study of T cell clonotyping in hematopoietic cell transplantation. Study-level points and caveats: Pathologically expanded recipient clonotypes increased progressively from day 30 to day 180 as diversity fell. At the given depth, recipient repertoires were over 95% de novo clonotypes.

Profiled with immunoSEQ multiplex PCR; TCRdb holds only in-frame clones, not every one. The sample includes approximately 30,000 clones, approximately 94% of them seen just once. Notes on this clone: What it binds is unknown.

Germline V gives CDR1 DFQATT, CDR2 SNEGSKA (reference sequence). Trimming pared 3 bases from V and 4 bases from J, leaving 4 bases between. CDR3 length: 11 amino acids. The TCR sequence derives from a man aged 50-60 years in good health. Some clones in this sample may be carry-over from other donors' samples. The chain links TRBV20-1 to TRBJ1-5; D unresolved. Sequencing was performed on peripheral blood mononuclear cells. As DNA, the CDR3 is TGCAGTGCTAGGGGGAATCAGCCCCAGCATTTT. This gives the protein CSARGNQPQHF.